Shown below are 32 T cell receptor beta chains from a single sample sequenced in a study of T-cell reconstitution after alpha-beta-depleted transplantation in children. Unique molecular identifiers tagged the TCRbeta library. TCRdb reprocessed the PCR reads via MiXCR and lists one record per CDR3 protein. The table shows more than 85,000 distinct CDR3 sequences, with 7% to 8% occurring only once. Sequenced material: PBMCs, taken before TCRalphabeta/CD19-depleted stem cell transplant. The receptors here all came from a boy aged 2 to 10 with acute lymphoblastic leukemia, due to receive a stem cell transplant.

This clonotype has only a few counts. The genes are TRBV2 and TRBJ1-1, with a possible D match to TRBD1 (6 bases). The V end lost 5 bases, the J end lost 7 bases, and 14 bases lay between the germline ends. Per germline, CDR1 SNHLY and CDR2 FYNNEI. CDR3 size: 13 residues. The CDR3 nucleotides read TGTGCCAGCAGTAAACGACAGGATGGTGAAGCTTTCTTT. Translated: CASSKRQDGEAFF.

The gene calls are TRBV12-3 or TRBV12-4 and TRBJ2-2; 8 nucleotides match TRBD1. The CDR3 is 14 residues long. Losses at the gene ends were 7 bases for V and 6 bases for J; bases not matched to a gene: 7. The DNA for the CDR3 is TGTGCCAGCACCACCAGGGGGCTTGCCGGGGAGCTGTTTTTT. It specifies CASTTRGLAGELFF.

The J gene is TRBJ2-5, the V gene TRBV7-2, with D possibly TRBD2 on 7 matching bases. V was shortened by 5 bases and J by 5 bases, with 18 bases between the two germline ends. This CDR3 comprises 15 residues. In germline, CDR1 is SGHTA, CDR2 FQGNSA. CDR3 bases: TGTGCCAGCAGCGAAAGGGGGGGGCGGTGGGAGACCCAGTACTTC. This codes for CASSERGGRWETQYF. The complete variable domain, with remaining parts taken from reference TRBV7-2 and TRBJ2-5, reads GAGVSQSPSNKVTEKGKDVELRCDPISGHTALYWYRQSLGQGLEFLIYFQGNSAPDKSGLPSDRFSAERTGGSVSTLTIQRTQQEDSAVYLCASSERGGRWETQYFGPGTRLLVL.

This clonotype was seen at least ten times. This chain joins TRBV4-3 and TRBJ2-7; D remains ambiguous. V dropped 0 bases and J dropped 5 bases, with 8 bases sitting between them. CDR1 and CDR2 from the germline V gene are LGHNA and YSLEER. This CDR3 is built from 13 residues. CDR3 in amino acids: CASSQDLQNEQYF. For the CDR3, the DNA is TGCGCCAGCAGCCAAGATCTACAGAACGAGCAGTACTTC.

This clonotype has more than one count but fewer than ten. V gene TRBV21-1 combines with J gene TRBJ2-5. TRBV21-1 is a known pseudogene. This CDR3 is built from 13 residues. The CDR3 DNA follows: TGTGCCAGCAGCAAAGAGGCGGAAGAGACCCAGTACTTC. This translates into CASSKEAEETQYF.

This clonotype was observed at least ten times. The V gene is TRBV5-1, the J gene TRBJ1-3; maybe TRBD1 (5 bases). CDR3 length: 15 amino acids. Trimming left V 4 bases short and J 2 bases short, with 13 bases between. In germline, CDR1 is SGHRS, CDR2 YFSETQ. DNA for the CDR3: TGCGCCAGCAGCACGGAATTGGGGCCTGGAAACACCATATATTTT. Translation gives CASSTELGPGNTIYF.

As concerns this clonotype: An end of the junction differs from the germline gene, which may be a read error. Here the CDR3 DNA reads TGTACCAGCTGGCCCAACGCGGCGGGTCCGGCCACCCCAGATACGCAGTATTTT. This codes for CTSWPNAAGPATPDTQYF. This chain links TRBV2 with TRBJ2-3; a weak D match, TRBD2 (5 bases). The CDR3 is 18 residues long. Per germline, CDR1 SNHLY and CDR2 FYNNEI. The full variable domain, its missing parts supplied by reference TRBV2 and TRBJ2-3, is EPEVTQTPSHQVTQMGQEVILRCVPISNHLYFYWYRQILGQKVEFLVSFYNNEISEKSEIFDDQFSVERPDGSNFTLKIRSTKLEDSAMYFCTSWPNAAGPATPDTQYFGPGTRLTVL.

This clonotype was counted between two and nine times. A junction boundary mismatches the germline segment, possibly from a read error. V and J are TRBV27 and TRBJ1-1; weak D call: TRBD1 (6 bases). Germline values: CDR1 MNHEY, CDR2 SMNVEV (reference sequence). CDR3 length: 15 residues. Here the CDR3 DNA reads TGTGCCAGCAGTAATCAGGACAGAGGGAACTCTGAAGTTTTCTTT. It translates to CASSNQDRGNSEVFF.

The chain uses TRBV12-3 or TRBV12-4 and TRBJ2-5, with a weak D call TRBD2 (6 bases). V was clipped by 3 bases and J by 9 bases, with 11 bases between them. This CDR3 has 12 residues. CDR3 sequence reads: CASSLGGEAQYF. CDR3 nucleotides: TGTGCCAGCAGTTTGGGCGGGGAGGCCCAGTACTTC.

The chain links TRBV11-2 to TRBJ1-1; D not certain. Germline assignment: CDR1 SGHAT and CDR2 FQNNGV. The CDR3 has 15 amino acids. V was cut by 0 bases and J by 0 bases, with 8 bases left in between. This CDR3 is CASSLEARMNTEAFF. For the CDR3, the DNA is TGTGCCAGCAGCTTAGAAGCACGGATGAACACTGAAGCTTTCTTT.

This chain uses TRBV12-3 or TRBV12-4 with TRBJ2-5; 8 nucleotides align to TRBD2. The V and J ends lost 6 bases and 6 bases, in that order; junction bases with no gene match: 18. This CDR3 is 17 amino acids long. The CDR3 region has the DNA TGTGCCAGCAGCTTTGGGGGTGCCGGGGGGGCTCGAAAGACCCAGTACTTC. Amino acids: CASSFGGAGGARKTQYF.

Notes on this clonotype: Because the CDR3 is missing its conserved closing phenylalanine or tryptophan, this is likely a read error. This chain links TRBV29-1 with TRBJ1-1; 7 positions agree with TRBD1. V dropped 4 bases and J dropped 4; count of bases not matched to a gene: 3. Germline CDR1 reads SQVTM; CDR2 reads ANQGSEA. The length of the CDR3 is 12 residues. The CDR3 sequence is CSVGQGGTEAFL. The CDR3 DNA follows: TGCAGCGTTGGCCAGGGGGGCACTGAAGCTTTCCTT.

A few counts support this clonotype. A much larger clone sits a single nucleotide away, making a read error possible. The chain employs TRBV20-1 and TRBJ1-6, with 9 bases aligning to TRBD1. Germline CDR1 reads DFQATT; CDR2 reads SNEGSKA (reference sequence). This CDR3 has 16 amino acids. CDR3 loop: CCARDQDRGYNSPLHF. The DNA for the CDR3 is TGCTGTGCTAGAGATCAGGACAGGGGTTATAATTCACCCCTCCACTTT.

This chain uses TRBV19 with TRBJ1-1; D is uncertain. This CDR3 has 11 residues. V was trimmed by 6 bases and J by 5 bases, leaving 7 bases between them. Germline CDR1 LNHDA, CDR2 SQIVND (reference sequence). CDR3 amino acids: CASSEETEAFF. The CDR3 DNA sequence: TGTGCCAGTAGCGAGGAAACTGAAGCTTTCTTT. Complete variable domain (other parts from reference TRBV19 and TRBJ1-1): DGGITQSPKYLFRKEGQNVTLSCEQNLNHDAMYWYRQDPGQGLRLIYYSQIVNDFQKGDIAEGYSVSREKKESFPLTVTSAQKNPTAFYLCASSEETEAFFGQGTRLTVV.

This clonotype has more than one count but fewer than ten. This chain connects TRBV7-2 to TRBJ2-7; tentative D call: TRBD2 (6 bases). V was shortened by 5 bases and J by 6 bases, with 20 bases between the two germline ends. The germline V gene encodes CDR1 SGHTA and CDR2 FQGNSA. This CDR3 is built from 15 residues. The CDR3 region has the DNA TGTGCCAGCAGCCTCAATGCCGCGGGGAGCCTCGAGCAGTACTTC. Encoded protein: CASSLNAAGSLEQYF.

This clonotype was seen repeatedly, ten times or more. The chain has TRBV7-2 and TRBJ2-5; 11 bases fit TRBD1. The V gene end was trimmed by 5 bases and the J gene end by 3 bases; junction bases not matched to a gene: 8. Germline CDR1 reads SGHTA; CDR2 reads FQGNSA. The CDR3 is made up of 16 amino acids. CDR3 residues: CASSRRGGQGEETQYF. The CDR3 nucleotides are TGTGCCAGCAGCCGTCGGGGGGGACAGGGGGAAGAGACCCAGTACTTC.

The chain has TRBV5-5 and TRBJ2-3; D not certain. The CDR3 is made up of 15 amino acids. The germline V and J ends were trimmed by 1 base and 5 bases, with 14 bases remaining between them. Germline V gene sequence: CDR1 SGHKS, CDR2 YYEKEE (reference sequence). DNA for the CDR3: TGTGCCAGCAGCTTGAGGCGCGCCCAAGGAGATACGCAGTATTTT. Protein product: CASSLRRAQGDTQYF. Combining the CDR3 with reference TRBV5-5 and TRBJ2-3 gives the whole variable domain DAGVTQSPTHLIKTRGQQVTLRCSPISGHKSVSWYQQVLGQGPQFIFQYYEKEERGRGNFPDRFSARQFPNYSSELNVNALLLGDSALYLCASSLRRAQGDTQYFGPGTRLTVL.

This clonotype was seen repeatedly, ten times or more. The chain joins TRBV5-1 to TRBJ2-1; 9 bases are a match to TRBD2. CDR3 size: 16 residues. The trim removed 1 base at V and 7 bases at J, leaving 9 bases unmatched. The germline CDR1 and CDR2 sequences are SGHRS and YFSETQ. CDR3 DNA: TGCGCCAGCAGCTTGATGGCGGGGGGGCGTCAAAATGAGCAGTTCTTC. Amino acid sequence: CASSLMAGGRQNEQFF.

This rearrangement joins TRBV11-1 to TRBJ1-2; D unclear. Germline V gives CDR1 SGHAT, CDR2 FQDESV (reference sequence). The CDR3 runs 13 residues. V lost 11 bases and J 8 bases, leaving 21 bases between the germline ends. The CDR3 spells CALCLGSYYGYTF. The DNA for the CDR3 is TGTGCCCTCTGTTTGGGCAGTTATTACGGCTACACCTTC.

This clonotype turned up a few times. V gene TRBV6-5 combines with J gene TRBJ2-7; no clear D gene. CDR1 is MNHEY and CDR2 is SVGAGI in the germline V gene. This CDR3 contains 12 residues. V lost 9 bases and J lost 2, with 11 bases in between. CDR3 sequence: CASGRSAYEQYF. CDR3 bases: TGTGCCAGTGGCAGGTCAGCCTACGAGCAGTACTTC.

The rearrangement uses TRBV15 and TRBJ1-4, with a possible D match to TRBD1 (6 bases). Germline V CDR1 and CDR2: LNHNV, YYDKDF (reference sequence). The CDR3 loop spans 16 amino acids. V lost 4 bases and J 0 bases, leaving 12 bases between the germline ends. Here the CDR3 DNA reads TGTGCCACCAGCACTGGACAGATTGCAACTAATGAAAAACTGTTTTTT. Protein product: CATSTGQIATNEKLFF.

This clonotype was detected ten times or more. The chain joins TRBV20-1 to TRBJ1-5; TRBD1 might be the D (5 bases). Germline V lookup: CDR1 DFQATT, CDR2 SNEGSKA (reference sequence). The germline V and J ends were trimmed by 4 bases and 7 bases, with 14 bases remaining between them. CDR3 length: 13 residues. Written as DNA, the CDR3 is TGCAGTGCTAACCCCCGGGGGTCCCAGCCCCAGCATTTT. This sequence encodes CSANPRGSQPQHF.

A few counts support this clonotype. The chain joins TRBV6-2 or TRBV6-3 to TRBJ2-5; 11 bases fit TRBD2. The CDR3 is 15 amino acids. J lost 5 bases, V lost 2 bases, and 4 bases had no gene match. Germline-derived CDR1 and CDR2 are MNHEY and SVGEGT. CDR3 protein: CASSYQSSGGETQYF. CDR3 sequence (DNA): TGTGCCAGCAGTTACCAGTCTAGCGGGGGGGAGACCCAGTACTTC.

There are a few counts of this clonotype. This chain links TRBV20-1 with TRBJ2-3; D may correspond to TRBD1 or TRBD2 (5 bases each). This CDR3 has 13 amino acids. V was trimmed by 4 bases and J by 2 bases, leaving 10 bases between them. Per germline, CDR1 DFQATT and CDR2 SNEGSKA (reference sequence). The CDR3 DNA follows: TGCAGTGCTAATTCCGGGACCACAGATACGCAGTATTTT. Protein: CSANSGTTDTQYF.

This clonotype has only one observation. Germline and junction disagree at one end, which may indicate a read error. For the CDR3, the DNA is TGTGCCTGCAGGGTACAGACCGGGCGCGGCTACAATGAGCAGTTCTTC. Translation: CACRVQTGRGYNEQFF. V gene TRBV3-1 combines with J gene TRBJ2-1, with D tentatively TRBD1 (5 bases). CDR3 size: 16 residues. Per the germline V gene, CDR1 is LGHDT and CDR2 is YNNKEL (reference sequence).

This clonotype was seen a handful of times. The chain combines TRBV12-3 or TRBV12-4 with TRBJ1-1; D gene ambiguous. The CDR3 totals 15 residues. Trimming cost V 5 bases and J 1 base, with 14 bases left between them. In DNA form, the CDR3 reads TGTGCCAGCAGTAGCTGGGCCAGCTGGAACACTGAAGCTTTCTTT. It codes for CASSSWASWNTEAFF.

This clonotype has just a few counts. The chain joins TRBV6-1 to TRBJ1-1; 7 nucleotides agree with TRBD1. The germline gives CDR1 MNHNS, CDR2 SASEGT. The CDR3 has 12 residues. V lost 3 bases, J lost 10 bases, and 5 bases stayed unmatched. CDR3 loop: CASSDRGSSAFF. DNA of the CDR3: TGTGCCAGCAGTGACAGGGGGTCGTCAGCTTTCTTT.

CDR3 amino acids: CASSKIMNTEAFF. In nucleotides, the CDR3 is TGTGCCAGTAGTAAGATAATGAACACTGAAGCTTTCTTT. The genes are TRBV19 and TRBJ1-1; D unresolved. The CDR3 extends over 13 amino acids. The ends were cut back, 4 bases at V and 0 bases at J, with 6 bases in the middle. Germline CDR1 is LNHDA and CDR2 is SQIVND (reference sequence).

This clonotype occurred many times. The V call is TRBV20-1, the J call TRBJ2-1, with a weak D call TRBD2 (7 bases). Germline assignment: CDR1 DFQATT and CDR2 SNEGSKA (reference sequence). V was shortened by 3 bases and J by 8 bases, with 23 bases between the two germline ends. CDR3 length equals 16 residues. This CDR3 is CSARGPGGGPRYEQFF. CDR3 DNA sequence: TGCAGTGCTAGGGGGCCTGGCGGGGGCCCCCGGTATGAGCAGTTCTTC.

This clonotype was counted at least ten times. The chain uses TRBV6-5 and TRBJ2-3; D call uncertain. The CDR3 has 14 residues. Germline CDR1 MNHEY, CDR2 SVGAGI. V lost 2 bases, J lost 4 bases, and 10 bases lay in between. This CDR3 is CASSYTQFSDTQYF. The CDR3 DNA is TGTGCCAGCAGTTACACACAGTTCTCAGATACGCAGTATTTT.

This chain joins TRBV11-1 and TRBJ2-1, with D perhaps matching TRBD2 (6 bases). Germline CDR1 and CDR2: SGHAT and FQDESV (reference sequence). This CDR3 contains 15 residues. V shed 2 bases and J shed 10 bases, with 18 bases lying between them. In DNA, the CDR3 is TGTGCCAGCAGCTTAAGCCGGGACTCCCTACACGAGCAGTTCTTC. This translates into CASSLSRDSLHEQFF. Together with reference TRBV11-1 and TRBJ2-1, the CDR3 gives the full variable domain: EAEVAQSPRYKITEKSQAVAFWCDPISGHATLYWYRQILGQGPELLVQFQDESVVDDSQLPKDRFSAERLKGVDSTLKIQPAELGDSAMYLCASSLSRDSLHEQFFGPGTRLTVL.

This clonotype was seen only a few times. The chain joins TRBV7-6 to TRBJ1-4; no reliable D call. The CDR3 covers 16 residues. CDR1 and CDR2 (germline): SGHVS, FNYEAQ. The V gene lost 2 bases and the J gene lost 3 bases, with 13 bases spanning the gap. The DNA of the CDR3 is TGTGCCAGCAGCTTAACGCAGTATGGTCCTAATGAAAAACTGTTTTTT. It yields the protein CASSLTQYGPNEKLFF.